This T cell receptor (beta chain) was recorded in a study of T cell responses to AZD1222 COVID-19 vaccine. General study findings and limits: Vaccine-associated CD4 TCRs ranged over spike, dominating at 160-218 and 743-854. Epitopes outside B.1.351 and B.1.1.7 mutated regions reportedly drew nearly half of spike TCRs.

Regarding this clone: Its cognate antigen is unknown.

Data came from immunoSEQ multiplex PCR; TCRdb stores just in-frame clones and leaves some out. The data hold 170,000 or so clones, with approximately 90% observed a single time. This CDR3 has 15 residues. The germline V and J ends were trimmed by 0 bases and 2 bases, with 11 bases remaining between them. The germline gives CDR1 MNHEY, CDR2 SVGAGI. This chain connects TRBV6-5 to TRBJ2-7; D gene uncertain. The sequence was collected from an adult in good health. Sequences were derived from peripheral blood, sampled on day 0 of AZD1222 vaccination. The CDR3 DNA is TGTGCCAGCAGTTACTCGATGAGTGCGGCCTACGAGCAGTACTTC. Translated, it gives CASSYSMSAAYEQYF.